A single sample is the source of the 2 T cell receptor beta chains below, sequenced in a study of response to subunit inactivated influenza vaccine listed by TCRdb under 2018. The receptor library was made with RT-PCR. The reads were generated on an Illumina HiSeq 2500. In TCRdb, the public reads were trimmed at Q25 with fastp and aligned with MiXCR, with productive beta chains retained. Merged by CDR3 protein, the rows form single entries marked with the most common genes and DNA. Here the sample has around 580,000 distinct CDR3 sequences; 12% to 15% occur a single time. The ten largest clones represent around 10% of the sample. The input for sequencing was PBMCs from blood, taken roughly 13 days after vaccination. These receptors were collected from a man aged 45-65 years who received an inactivated influenza vaccine. Donor details come from another sample of the same person, matched by shared clones.

The V gene is TRBV7-8, the J gene TRBJ2-7; tentatively, D is TRBD2 (5 bases). The germline V gene encodes CDR1 SGHVS and CDR2 FQNEAQ. Deletions cut 0 bases from V and 2 bases from J, with 11 bases between. CDR3 length equals 15 residues. Here the CDR3 reads CASSLARGLAYEQYF. The CDR3 region has the DNA TGTGCCAGCAGCTTAGCGAGAGGGCTCGCCTACGAGCAGTACTTC.

The V and J genes are TRBV29-1 and TRBJ2-5; the D gene is possibly TRBD1 (6 bases). The V end was cut by 5 bases, the J end by 7 bases, with 11 bases between. The CDR3 length is 11 residues. The germline gives CDR1 SQVTM, CDR2 ANQGSEA. The CDR3 DNA is TGCAGCGTTATCGAAGGGGGGACCCAGTACTTC. This gives the protein CSVIEGGTQYF.